This TCR beta chain was documented in a study of shared T cell receptors in the human thymus. This table comes from immunoSEQ multiplex PCR, and its TCRdb copy is limited to in-frame clones, with some not included. The sample shows 500,000 to 750,000 clones, more than 75% of them seen only once. Trimming stripped 3 bases from V and 7 bases from J, with 6 bases between. The CDR3 has 12 residues. The germline V gene has CDR1 ENHRY and CDR2 SYGVKD. In addition, the sample was reused for a study of human thymus T cells. Per that paper: The source of the thymus tissue was resections taken during corrective heart surgery. Related studies found that unrelated individuals share highly overlapping thymic repertoires.

The source material was thymocytes. The J gene is TRBJ1-4, the V gene TRBV10-3; D not certain. The sequence came from a boy younger than two with a congenital heart defect. The CDR3 loop reads CAISDQREKLFF. DNA of the CDR3: TGTGCCATCAGTGATCAGCGTGAAAAACTGTTTTTT.